This is a list of T cell receptor beta chains from one sample in a study of CD8 T cells in Susac syndrome. Using its own MiXCR run on the immunoSEQ multiplex PCR reads, TCRdb lists one record per CDR3 protein. The sample gives around 300,000 distinct CDR3 sequences, around 89% of which show up once; around 0.18% is in the top ten. Input material: CD8+ T cells from PBMCs. Source of these receptors: a human donor with multiple sclerosis. Each CDR3 is given with its conserved first and last residue. Fields, in order: J gene, clone size, V gene, D gene, CDR3 DNA, CDR3 protein. D genes are given only for firm matches. Some rows have no size entry. The others give once, few or many, or a class for an expanded clone.

TRBJ2-2	NA	TRBV4-3	NA	TGCGCCAGCAGCCAAGAGTGGAAGTTTTTCCAATTTACCGGGGAGCTGTTTTTT	CASSQEWKFFQFTGELFF
TRBJ2-2	NA	TRBV11-2	TRBD2	TGTGCCAGCAGCTCCCGTGAGGGAGGGCCCACCGGGGAGCTGTTTTTT	CASSSREGGPTGELFF
TRBJ2-1	NA	TRBV29-1	NA	TGCAGCGCCTTGGTCGGTGAGCAGTTCTTC	CSALVGEQFF
TRBJ2-1	once	TRBV9	TRBD2	TGTGCCAGCAGCGTAGATCCTAGCGGGCCTGTAAGCGACGACAATGAGCAGTTCTTC	CASSVDPSGPVSDDNEQFF
TRBJ1-6	NA	TRBV7-2	TRBD1	TGTGCCAGCACCACCGCCGTAGGGGGCAATTCACCCCTCCACTTT	CASTTAVGGNSPLHF
TRBJ2-6	NA	TRBV20-1	TRBD1	TGCAGTGCTAGAAATACAGGGGACTCTGGGGCCAACGTCCTGACTTTC	CSARNTGDSGANVLTF
TRBJ2-7	NA	TRBV7-3	NA	TGTGCCAGCAGCCATTCGGGTCCGGGGGACGAGCAGTACTTC	CASSHSGPGDEQYF
TRBJ1-1	NA	TRBV30	NA	TGTGCCTGGAGTGTACCGTGGAACGGTCTGAACACTGAAGCTTTCTTT	CAWSVPWNGLNTEAFF
TRBJ2-2	few	TRBV2	NA	TGTGCCAGCAGGGGGGACACCGGGGAGCTGTTTTTT	CASRGDTGELFF
TRBJ2-6	NA	TRBV2	NA	TGTGCCAGCAGTGAAACGGCAGGGTGGGATTTCGCTGGGGCCAACGTCCTGACTTTC	CASSETAGWDFAGANVLTF
TRBJ1-5	NA	TRBV30	NA	TGTGCCTGGAGTAAGGGCTTGGGCAATCAGCCCCAGCATTTT	CAWSKGLGNQPQHF
TRBJ2-1	NA	TRBV4-3	TRBD1	TGCGCCAGCAGCCAAGACAGCGCAGGGGGAGAAAACAATGAGCAGTTCTTC	CASSQDSAGGENNEQFF
TRBJ1-1	NA	TRBV7-9	NA	TGTGCCAGCAGCTTAGCTCTGGAGAATCCTTTCTTT	CASSLALENPFF
TRBJ2-2	NA	TRBV29-1	TRBD1	TGCAGCTTACAGACAGGGGTCACCGGGGAGCTGTTTTTT	CSLQTGVTGELFF
TRBJ2-7	NA	TRBV30	NA	TGTGCCTGGAGTTTATCAGACTTGGAGCAGTACTTC	CAWSLSDLEQYF
TRBJ2-5	NA	TRBV4-3	NA	TGCGCCAGCAGCCAAGATCGTACAGGATACCAAGAGACCCAGTACTTC	CASSQDRTGYQETQYF
TRBJ1-2	NA	TRBV5-1	NA	TGCGCCAGCAGCTTCCGAGCACTATCGCGACAGGCACGAGGGGATGGCTACACCTTC	CASSFRALSRQARGDGYTF
TRBJ2-1	NA	TRBV5-1	TRBD1	TGCGCCAGCAGCTTGGGTATTACAGGGGGTTACAATGAGCAGTTCTTC	CASSLGITGGYNEQFF
TRBJ2-1	NA	TRBV20-1	TRBD2	TGCAGTGCTAGAGTGGGGGTCGGGGGGTCCTACAATGAGCAGTTCTTC	CSARVGVGGSYNEQFF
TRBJ2-3	NA	TRBV27	NA	TGTGCCAGCAGTTTATTCGGGCTAGCCCCAGATACGCAGTATTTT	CASSLFGLAPDTQYF
TRBJ1-1	NA	TRBV20-1	NA	TGCAGTGCTAGAGATCCGGGGCGCCCTACTGAAGCTTTCTTT	CSARDPGRPTEAFF
TRBJ1-4	once	TRBV11-2	NA	TGTGCCAGCAGCTTTTGGTCTAATGAAAAACTGTTTTTT	CASSFWSNEKLFF
TRBJ2-7	NA	TRBV9	TRBD2	TGTGCCAGCAGCGTAGAAAGCGGGAGTTACGAGCAGTACTTC	CASSVESGSYEQYF
TRBJ2-2	NA	TRBV29-1	NA	TGCAGCGTTGATCCGGGACTCGGCGGGGAGCTGTTTTTT	CSVDPGLGGELFF
TRBJ2-5	NA	TRBV27	NA	TGTGCCAGCCCTCCCCCCGACGAGACCCAGTACTTC	CASPPPDETQYF
TRBJ2-1	NA	TRBV4-2	NA	TGTGCCAGCAGCCCCCTGGGGGGCGGGGGCCTTGGGGATGAGCAGTTCTTC	CASSPLGGGGLGDEQFF
TRBJ2-1	NA	TRBV14	NA	TGTGCCAGCAGGGGAGACTTCTACAATGAGCAGTTCTTC	CASRGDFYNEQFF
TRBJ2-2	NA	TRBV3-1	NA	TGTGCCAGCAGGCGCGAGAACACCGGGGAGCTGTTTTTT	CASRRENTGELFF
TRBJ2-7	NA	TRBV5-1	NA	TGCGCCAGCAGCTTGTTTGGTGTCGAGCAGTACTTC	CASSLFGVEQYF
TRBJ2-3	once	TRBV18	NA	TGTGCCAGCTCACCACCCACCCGGGGAGATACGCAGTATTTT	CASSPPTRGDTQYF
TRBJ2-1	NA	TRBV27	NA	TGTGCCAGCGGCCGCCCGACGGAAAACAATGAGCAGTTCTTC	CASGRPTENNEQFF
TRBJ2-1	NA	TRBV19	TRBD2	TGTGCCAGTAGTTCGGCTAGCGGGGCCCATGAGCAGTTCTTC	CASSSASGAHEQFF
TRBJ2-1	NA	TRBV7-7	TRBD2	TGTGCTAGCAGCCCCCGACTAGCGGGGGGCCGGAAGTTCTTC	CASSPRLAGGRKFF
TRBJ2-7	NA	TRBV3-1	NA	TGTGCCAGCAGCCCCGGGGGGCTAGCTTTCCACGAGCAGTACTTC	CASSPGGLAFHEQYF
TRBJ1-2	NA	TRBV6-1	NA	TGTGCCATCCGGGGGGGTTCTAACTATGGCTACACCTTC	CAIRGGSNYGYTF
TRBJ2-4	NA	TRBV4-1	NA	TGCGCCAGCAGCCAAGTGTTTTTTGCCAAAAACATTCAGTACTTC	CASSQVFFAKNIQYF
TRBJ1-3	once	TRBV29-1	NA	TGCAGCGTTGTGAGGGGGGCTGGAAACACCATATATTTT	CSVVRGAGNTIYF
TRBJ2-4	NA	TRBV4-3	NA	TGCGCCAGCAGCCAAGACGGCCAAACAGGGGAGGAAAACATTCAGTACTTC	CASSQDGQTGEENIQYF
TRBJ1-2	NA	TRBV9	TRBD1	TGTGCCAGCAGCGGACAGGGTGTACCCTATGGCTACACCTTC	CASSGQGVPYGYTF
TRBJ2-7	NA	TRBV7-2	NA	TGTGCCAGCAGCTTATCCCACAGGCCCTACGAGCAGTACTTC	CASSLSHRPYEQYF
TRBJ2-1	NA	TRBV7-6	TRBD2	TGTGCCAGCAGCTTAGCGATAGGGGAGGGAACAATCAATGAGCAGTTCTTC	CASSLAIGEGTINEQFF
TRBJ1-1	NA	TRBV27	NA	TGTGCCAGCAGCTGGGGAGGGGCCCGTGAAGCTTTCTTT	CASSWGGAREAFF
TRBJ1-6	NA	TRBV20-1	NA	TGCAGTGCTACCGGGACCGCCGATAATTCACCCCTCCACTTT	CSATGTADNSPLHF
TRBJ2-5	NA	TRBV13	NA	TGTGCCAGCAGCTTAATGGGGGACCAAGAGACCCAGTACTTC	CASSLMGDQETQYF
TRBJ2-4	NA	TRBV30	TRBD2	TGTGCCTGGAAAACTAGCGGGGGAGCCAAAAACATTCAGTACTTC	CAWKTSGGAKNIQYF